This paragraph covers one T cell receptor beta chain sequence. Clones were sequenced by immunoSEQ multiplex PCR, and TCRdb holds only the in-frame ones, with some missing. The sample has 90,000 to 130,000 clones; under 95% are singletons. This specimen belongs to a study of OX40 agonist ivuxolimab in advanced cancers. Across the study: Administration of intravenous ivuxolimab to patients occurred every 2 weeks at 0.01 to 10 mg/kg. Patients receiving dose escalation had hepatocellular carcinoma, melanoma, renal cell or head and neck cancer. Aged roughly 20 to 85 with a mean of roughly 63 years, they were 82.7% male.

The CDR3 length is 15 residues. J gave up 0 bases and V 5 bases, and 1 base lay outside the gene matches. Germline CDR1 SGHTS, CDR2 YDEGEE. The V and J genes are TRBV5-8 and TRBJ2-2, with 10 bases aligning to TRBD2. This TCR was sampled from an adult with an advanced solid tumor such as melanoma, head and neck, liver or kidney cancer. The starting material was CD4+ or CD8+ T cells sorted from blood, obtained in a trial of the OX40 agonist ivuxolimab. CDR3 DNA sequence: TGTGCCAGCAGTCTAGCGGGAGCGAACACCGGGGAGCTGTTTTTT. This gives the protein CASSLAGANTGELFF.